The clone carrying this TCR beta chain was recorded once. Its specificity is not known. The data were taken from a study of T cell responses to AZD1222 COVID-19 vaccine. Overall study results and limits: Of the AZD1222 recipients, only five to seven were seropositive at baseline. With dominance at 160-218 and 743-854, vaccine-associated CD4 TCRs spanned spike. Compared with day 0, the breadth and depth of the Spike-specific TCR repertoire rose significantly after two doses of AZD1222.

Trimming removed 0 bases from V and 5 bases from J, with 2 bases in between. CDR1 and CDR2 from the germline V gene are LGHDT and YNNKEL (reference sequence). The CDR3 spans 13 residues. Only in-frame clones appear in the TCRdb table, and some are missing; sequencing was by immunoSEQ multiplex PCR. The table includes 150,000 to 200,000 clones, 85% to 95% detected once. The V gene is TRBV3-1 (or the pseudogene TRBV3-2), the J gene TRBJ1-6; no reliable D call. This clonotype originated in an adult in good health. The source material was peripheral blood, sampled on day 0 of AZD1222 vaccination. The chain's CDR3 is CASSQDDNSPLHF. The CDR3 DNA sequence: TGTGCCAGCAGCCAAGACGATAATTCACCCCTCCACTTT.